This is a list of T cell receptor beta chains from one sample in a study of tumor and adjacent non-tumor tissue in lung cancer. From the multiplex PCR reads, TCRdb called clonotypes with MiXCR, one entry per CDR3 protein. The sample carries 90,000 to 100,000 distinct CDR3 sequences, 80% recorded once. The sequencing sample was made of distant non-tumor lung tissue. Every receptor here comes from a man between 60 and 70 years old with small cell lung cancer. Both conserved end residues are part of each CDR3. Fields, in order: V gene, CDR3 protein.

>TRBV11-2
CASSLTRETLELFF
>TRBV10-3
CAIRESKLGKETQCF
>TRBV12-3/TRBV12-4
CASSVSTRTGGETQYF
>TRBV11-2
CASSLGPAGGAPDMQYF
>TRBV11-2
CARSDDRGLVLHF
>TRBV29-1
CSAKPGAGDYGYTF
>TRBV5-5
CASSLFISGRVNTEAFF
>TRBV29-1
CSVESLNRYTQYF
>TRBV4-2
CASNQDLRANTGELF
>TRBV29-1
CGGAPLRAYYNEQFF
>TRBV6-6
CASRKRAGDSNQPQHF
>TRBV6-1
CASSEYTLTGALYGYTF
>TRBV11-2
CASSLEVTGLKIF
>TRBV11-1
CASSLDALRTGRETQYF
>TRBV12-3/TRBV12-4
CTSSLASGQPQHF
>TRBV12-3/TRBV12-4
CASSFPGTDAGELFF
>TRBV6-2/TRBV6-3
CASSCGRLAGGVQYF
>TRBV7-8
CASSLFFPGASTEAFF
>TRBV20-1
CSVVGWTSGTGRWTDTEYF
>TRBV10-3
CAITQGTGGGETQYF
>TRBV4-2
CAGSQDLRPNTGELLF
>TRBV20-1
CSARVAGGSGNTIYF
>TRBV11-2
CSSCLVTAQSSYNEQFF
>TRBV6-6
CASRSSNTDIQYF
>TRBV6-6
CANRRGGGGTYNEQFF
>TRBV6-5
CASSRNPSSGDSDEQCF